This record concerns one T cell receptor beta chain sequence. Its antigen is as yet unknown. Time point here: cycle 4 day 1 (C4D1), after 6 weeks of nivolumab. No patient escaped relapse after autologous stem cell transplantation, and brentuximab vedotin exposure varied. CD8+ T cell isolation from thawed PBMCs was performed by magnetic negative selection. This record comes from a study of PD-1 blockade in classical Hodgkin lymphoma. The CDR3 runs to 15 residues. Trimming took 7 bases from V and 3 from J; bases not matched to a gene: 5. Germline lookup yields CDR1 LNHDA and CDR2 SQIVND (reference sequence). General study results and limits: Patients who responded completely had about the same baseline diversity as newly diagnosed patients. Patients starting nivolumab less than 1 year after ASCT had lower diversity and were excluded from later analyses. Repertoire differences have undefined causes, possibly disease activity or prior therapy.

Here immunoSEQ multiplex PCR was the method, and the copy in TCRdb shows in-frame clones only, minus some. The sample yields 9,100 or so clones, around 83% seen once. The sequences come from CD8+ T cells from blood, collected before the fourth cycle of nivolumab. The chain joins TRBV19 to TRBJ2-1, with 11 bases that match TRBD2. The TCR originated in a human donor with classical Hodgkin lymphoma. The DNA of the CDR3 is TGTGCCAGTACCCCGACTAGCGGGGACTACAATGAGCAGTTCTTC. Protein: CASTPTSGDYNEQFF.